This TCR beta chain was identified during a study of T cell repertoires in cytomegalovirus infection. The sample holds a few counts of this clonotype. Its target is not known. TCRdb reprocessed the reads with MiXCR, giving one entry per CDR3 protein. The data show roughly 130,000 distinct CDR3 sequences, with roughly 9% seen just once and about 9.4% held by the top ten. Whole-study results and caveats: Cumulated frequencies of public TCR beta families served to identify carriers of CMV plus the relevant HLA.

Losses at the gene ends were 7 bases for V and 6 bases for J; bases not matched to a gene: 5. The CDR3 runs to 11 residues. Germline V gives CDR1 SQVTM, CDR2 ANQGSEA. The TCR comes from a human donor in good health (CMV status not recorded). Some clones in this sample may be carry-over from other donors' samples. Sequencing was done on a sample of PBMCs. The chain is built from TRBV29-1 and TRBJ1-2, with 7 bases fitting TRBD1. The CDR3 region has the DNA TGCAGCGACCGCACAGGGGATGGCTACACCTTC. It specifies CSDRTGDGYTF.